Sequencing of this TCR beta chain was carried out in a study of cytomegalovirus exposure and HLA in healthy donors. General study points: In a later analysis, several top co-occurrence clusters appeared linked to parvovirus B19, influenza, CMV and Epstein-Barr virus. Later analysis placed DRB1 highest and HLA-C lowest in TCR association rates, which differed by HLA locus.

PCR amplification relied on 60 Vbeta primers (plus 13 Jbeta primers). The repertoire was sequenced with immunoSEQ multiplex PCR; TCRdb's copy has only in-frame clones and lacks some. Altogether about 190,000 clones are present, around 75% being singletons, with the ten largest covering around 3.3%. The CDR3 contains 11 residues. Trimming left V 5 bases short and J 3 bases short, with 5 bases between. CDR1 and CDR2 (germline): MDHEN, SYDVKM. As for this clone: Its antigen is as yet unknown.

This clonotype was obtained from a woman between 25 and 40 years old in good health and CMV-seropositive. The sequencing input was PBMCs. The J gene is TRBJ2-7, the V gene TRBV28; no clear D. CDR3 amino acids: CASSPGYEQYF. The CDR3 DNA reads TGTGCCAGCAGTCCAGGCTACGAGCAGTACTTC. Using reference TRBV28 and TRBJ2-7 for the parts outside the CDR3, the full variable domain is DVKVTQSSRYLVKRTGEKVFLECVQDMDHENMFWYRQDPGLGLRLIYFSYDVKMKEKGDIPEGYSVSREKKERFSLILESASTNQTSMYLCASSPGYEQYFGPGTRLTVT.